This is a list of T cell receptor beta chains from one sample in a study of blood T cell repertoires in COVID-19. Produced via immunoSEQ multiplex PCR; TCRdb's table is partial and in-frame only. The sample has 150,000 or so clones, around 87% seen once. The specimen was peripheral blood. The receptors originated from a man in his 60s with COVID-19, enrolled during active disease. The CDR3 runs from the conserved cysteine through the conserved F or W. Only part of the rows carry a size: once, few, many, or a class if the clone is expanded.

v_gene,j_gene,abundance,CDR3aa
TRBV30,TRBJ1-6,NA,CAWTGQGGSPLHF
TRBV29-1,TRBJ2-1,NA,CSVYRDRGQFF
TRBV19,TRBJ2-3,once,CASSIFGDSSTDTQYF
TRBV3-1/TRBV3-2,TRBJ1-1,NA,CASSRTENTEAFF
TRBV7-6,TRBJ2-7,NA,CASSLLNEQYF
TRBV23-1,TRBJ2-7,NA,CASSHRDRQGYEQYF
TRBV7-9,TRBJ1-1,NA,CASSLDRPDRNTEAFF
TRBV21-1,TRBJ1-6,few,CASSERGDSPLHF
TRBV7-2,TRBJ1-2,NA,CASSSTEALSRTNYGYTF
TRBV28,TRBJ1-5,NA,CASSLFGTGLSQPQHF
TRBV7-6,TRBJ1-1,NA,CASTRQGDVGTEAFF
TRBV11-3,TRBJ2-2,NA,CASSPLTGTANTGELFF
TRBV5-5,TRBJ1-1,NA,CASSFFAGNTEAFF
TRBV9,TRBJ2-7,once,CASSVSTGLPYEQYF
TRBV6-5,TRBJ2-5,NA,CASSSRQGGETQYF
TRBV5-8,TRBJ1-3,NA,CAIYGGGESPSSGNTIYF
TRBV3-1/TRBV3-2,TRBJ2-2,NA,CASSQVGQLNTGELFF
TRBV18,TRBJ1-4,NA,CASSPQGTGAYEKLFF
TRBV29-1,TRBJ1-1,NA,CSGLGSFEGTEAFF
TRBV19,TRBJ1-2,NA,CASSTRQGLGYTF
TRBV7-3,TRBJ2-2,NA,CASKQGNTGELFF
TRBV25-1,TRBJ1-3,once,CASGQGLGTSGNTIYF
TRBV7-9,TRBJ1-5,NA,CASSFGGQQNQPQHF
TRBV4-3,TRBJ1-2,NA,CASSYTGSYGYTF
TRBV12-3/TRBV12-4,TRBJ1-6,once,CASSFGGLLLHF
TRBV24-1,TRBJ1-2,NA,CATSDYGKAYGYTF
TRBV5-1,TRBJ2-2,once,CASSLVGGPELFF
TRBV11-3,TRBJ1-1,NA,CASSLNVGGRAFF
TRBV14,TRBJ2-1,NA,CASSHPPGLAIDNEQFF
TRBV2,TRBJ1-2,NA,CASSADRGAYGYTF
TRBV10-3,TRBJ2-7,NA,CAISDQTGGLGEQYF
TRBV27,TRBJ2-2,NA,CASSLEDRAGELFF
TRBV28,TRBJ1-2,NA,CASSLPQGSIGYTF
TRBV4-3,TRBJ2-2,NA,CASSQDRSLELFF
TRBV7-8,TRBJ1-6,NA,CASSPVVGSPSSYNSPLHF
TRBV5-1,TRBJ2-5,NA,CASSLAGGLQETQYF
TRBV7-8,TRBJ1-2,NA,CASSRQVSNYGYTF
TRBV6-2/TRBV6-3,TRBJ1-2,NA,CASSSEYYGYTF
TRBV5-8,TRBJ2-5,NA,CASSANRETQYF
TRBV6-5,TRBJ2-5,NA,CASSYSRRGAQETQYF
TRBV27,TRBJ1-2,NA,CASSLSEARGLHYGYTF
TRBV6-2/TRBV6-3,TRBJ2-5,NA,CASSNPHRDLQETQYF